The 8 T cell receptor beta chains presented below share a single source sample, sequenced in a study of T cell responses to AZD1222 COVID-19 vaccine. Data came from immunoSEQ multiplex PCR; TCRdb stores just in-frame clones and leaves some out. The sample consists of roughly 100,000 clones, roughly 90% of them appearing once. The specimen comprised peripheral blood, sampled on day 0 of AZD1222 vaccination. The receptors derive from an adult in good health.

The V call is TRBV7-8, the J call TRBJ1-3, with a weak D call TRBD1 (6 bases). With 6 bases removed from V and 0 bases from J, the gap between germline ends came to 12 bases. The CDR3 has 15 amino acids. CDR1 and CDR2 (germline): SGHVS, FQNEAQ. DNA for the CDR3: TGTGCCAGCAGGTCGACAGGATACTCTGGAAACACCATATATTTT. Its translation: CASRSTGYSGNTIYF.

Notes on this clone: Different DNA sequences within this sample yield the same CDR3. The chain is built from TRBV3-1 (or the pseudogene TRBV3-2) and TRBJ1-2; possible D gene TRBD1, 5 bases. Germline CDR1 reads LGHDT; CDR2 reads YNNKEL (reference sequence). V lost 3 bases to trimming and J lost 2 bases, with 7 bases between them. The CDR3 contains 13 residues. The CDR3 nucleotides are TGTGCCAGCAGCCACGGACAAAACTATGGCTACACCTTC. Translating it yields CASSHGQNYGYTF.

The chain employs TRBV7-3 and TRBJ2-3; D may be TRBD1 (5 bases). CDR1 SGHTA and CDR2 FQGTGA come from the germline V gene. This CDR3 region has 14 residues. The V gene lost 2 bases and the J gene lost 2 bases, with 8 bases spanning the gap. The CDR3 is CASSLAGPTDTQYF. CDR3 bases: TGTGCCAGCAGCTTAGCAGGGCCCACAGATACGCAGTATTTT.

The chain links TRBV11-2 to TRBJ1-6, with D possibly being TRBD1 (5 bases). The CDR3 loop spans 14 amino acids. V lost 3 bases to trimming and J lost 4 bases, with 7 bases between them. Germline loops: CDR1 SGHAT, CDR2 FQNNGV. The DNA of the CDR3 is TGTGCCAGCAGCTTGACAGATTATAATTCACCCCTCCACTTT. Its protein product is CASSLTDYNSPLHF.

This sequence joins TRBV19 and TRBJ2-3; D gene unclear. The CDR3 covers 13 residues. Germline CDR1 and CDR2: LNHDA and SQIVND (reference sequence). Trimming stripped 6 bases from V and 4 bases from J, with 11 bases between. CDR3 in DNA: TGTGCCAGTAGCTTCACGGGCGCAGATACGCAGTATTTT. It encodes CASSFTGADTQYF.

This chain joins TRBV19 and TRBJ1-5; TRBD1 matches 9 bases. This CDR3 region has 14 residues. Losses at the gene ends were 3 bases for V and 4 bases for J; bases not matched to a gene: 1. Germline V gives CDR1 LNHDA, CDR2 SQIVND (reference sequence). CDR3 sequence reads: CASSIGTGNQPQHF. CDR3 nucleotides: TGTGCCAGTAGTATTGGGACAGGGAATCAGCCCCAGCATTTT.

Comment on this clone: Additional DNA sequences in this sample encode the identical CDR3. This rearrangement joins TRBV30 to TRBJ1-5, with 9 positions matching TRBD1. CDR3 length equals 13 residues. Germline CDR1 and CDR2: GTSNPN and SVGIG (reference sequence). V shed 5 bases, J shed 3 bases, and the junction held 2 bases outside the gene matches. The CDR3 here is CAWGQGNNQPQHF. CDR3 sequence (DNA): TGTGCCTGGGGACAGGGGAACAATCAGCCCCAGCATTTT.

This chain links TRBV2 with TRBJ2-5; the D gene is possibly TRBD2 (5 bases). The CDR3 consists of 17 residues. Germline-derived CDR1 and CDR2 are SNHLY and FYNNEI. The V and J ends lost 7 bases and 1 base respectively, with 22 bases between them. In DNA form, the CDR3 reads TGTGCCAGCACTTTAACTCCTCAGCGGTACTCCCAAGAGACCCAGTACTTC. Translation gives CASTLTPQRYSQETQYF.